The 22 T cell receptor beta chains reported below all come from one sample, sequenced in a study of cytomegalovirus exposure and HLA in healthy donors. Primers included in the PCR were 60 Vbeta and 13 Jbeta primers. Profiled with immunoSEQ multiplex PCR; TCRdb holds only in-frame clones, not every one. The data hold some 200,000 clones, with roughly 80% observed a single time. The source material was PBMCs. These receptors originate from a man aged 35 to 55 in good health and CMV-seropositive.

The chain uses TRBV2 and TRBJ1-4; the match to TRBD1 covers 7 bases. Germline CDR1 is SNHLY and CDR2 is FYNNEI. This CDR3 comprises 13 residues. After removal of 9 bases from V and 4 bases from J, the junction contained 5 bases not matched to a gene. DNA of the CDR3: TGTGCCAGGGAGACAGGGTTTAATGAAAAACTGTTTTTT. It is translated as CARETGFNEKLFF.

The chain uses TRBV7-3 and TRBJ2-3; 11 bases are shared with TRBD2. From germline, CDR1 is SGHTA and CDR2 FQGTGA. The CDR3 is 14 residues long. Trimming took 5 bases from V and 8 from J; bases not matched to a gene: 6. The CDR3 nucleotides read TGTGCCAGCAGCCCACGACTAGCGGGGTTTACGCAGTATTTT. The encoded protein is CASSPRLAGFTQYF. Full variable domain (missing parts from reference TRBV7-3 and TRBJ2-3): GAGVSQTPSNKVTEKGKYVELRCDPISGHTALYWYRQSLGQGPEFLIYFQGTGAADDSGLPNDRFFAVRPEGSVSTLKIQRTERGDSAVYLCASSPRLAGFTQYFGPGTRLTVL.

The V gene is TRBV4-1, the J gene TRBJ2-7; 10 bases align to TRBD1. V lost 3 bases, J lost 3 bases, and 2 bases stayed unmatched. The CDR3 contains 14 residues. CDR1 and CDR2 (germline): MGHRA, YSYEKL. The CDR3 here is CASSQGTGDYEQYF. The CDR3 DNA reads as TGCGCCAGCAGCCAGGGGACAGGGGACTACGAGCAGTACTTC.

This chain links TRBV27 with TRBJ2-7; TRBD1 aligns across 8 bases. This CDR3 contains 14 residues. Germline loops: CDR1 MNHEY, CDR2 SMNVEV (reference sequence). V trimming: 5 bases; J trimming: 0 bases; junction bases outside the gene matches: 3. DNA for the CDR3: TGTGCCAGCAGTAACGGACAGGGCTCCTACGAGCAGTACTTC. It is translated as CASSNGQGSYEQYF.

The CDR3 coding sequence is TGTGCCAGCAGCCGAAGGGGGGGGGCCGGGGAGCTGTTTTTT. Translation gives CASSRRGGAGELFF. V and J are TRBV6-5 and TRBJ2-2; the D gene is possibly TRBD2 (7 bases). Germline lookup yields CDR1 MNHEY and CDR2 SVGAGI. V was trimmed by 6 bases and J by 6 bases, leaving 14 bases between them. The CDR3 runs to 14 residues.

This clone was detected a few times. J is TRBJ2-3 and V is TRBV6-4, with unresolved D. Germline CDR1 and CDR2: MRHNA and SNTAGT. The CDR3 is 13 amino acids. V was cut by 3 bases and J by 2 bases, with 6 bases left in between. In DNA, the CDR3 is TGTGCCAGCAGTGAACAGAACACAGATACGCAGTATTTT. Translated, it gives CASSEQNTDTQYF.

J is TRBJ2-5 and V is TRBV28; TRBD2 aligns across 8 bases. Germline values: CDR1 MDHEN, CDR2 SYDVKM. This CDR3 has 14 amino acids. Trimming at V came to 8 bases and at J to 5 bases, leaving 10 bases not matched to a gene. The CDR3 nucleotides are TGTGCCAGCGGGACTAGTGGTAGTCGGGAGACCCAGTACTTC. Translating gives CASGTSGSRETQYF.

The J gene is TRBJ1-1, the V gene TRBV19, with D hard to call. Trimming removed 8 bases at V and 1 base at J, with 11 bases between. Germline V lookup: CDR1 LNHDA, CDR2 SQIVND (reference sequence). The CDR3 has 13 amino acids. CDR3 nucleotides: TGTGCCAGTTGCGTTGAGCCGAACACTGAAGCTTTCTTT. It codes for CASCVEPNTEAFF.

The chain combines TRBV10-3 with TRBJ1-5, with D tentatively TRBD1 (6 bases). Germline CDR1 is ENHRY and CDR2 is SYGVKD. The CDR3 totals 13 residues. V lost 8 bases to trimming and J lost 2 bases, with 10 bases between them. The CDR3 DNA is TGTGCCATCGGAGCAGGGGGCAATCAGCCCCAGCATTTT. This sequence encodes CAIGAGGNQPQHF.

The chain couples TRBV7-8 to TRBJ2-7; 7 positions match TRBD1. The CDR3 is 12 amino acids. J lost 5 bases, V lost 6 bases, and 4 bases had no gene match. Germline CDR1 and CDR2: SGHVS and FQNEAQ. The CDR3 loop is CASRTGWDEQYF. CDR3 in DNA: TGTGCCAGCAGGACAGGGTGGGACGAGCAGTACTTC.

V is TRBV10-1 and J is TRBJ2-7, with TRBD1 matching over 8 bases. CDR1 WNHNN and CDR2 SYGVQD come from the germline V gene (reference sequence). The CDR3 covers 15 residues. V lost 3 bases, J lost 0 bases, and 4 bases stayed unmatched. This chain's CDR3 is CASSEGDRTSYEQYF. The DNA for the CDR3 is TGCGCCAGCAGTGAAGGGGACAGGACCTCCTACGAGCAGTACTTC.

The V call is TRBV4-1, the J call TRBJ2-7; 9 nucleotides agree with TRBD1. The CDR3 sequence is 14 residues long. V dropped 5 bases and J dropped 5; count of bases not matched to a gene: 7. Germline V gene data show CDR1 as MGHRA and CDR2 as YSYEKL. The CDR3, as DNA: TGCGCCAGCAGCGCCGGGACAGGGAGCAACGAGCAGTACTTC. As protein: CASSAGTGSNEQYF.

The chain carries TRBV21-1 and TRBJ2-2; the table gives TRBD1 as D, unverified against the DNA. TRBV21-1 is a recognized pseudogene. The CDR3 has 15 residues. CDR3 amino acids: CAGLWFPANTGELFF. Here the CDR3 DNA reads TGTGCCGGGCTGTGGTTTCCCGCGAACACCGGGGAGCTGTTTTTT.

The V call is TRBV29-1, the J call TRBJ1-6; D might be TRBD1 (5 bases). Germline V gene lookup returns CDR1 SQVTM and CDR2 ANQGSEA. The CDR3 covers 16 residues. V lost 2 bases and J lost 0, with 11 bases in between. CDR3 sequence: CSVETGRDSYNSPLHF. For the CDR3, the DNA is TGCAGCGTTGAAACGGGCAGGGACTCCTATAATTCACCCCTCCACTTT. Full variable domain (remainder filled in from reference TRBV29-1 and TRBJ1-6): SAVISQKPSRDICQRGTSLTIQCQVDSQVTMMFWYRQQPGQSLTLIATANQGSEATYESGFVIDKFPISRPNLTFSTLTVSNMSPEDSSIYLCSVETGRDSYNSPLHFGNGTRLTVT.

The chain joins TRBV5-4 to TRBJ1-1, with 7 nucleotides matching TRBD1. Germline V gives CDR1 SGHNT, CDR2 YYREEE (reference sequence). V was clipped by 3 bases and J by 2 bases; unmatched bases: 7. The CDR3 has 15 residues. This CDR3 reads CASSSGTAKNTEAFF. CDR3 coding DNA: TGTGCCAGCAGCTCGGGGACAGCCAAAAACACTGAAGCTTTCTTT.

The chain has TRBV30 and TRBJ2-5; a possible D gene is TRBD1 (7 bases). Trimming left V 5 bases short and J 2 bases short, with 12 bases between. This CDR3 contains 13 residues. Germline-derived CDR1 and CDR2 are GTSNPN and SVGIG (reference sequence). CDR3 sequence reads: CAWAGGRQETQYF. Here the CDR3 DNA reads TGTGCCTGGGCAGGGGGGAGGCAAGAGACCCAGTACTTC. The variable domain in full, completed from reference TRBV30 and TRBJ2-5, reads SQTIHQWPATLVQPVGSPLSLECTVEGTSNPNLYWYRQAAGRGLQLLFYSVGIGQISSEVPQNLSASRPQDRQFILSSKKLLLSDSGFYLCAWAGGRQETQYFGPGTRLLVL.

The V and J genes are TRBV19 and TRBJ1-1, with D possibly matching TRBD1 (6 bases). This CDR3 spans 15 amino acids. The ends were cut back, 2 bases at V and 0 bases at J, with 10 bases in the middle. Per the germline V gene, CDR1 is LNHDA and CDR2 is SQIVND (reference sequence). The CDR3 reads CASSIRGGLNTEAFF. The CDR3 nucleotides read TGTGCCAGTAGTATACGAGGGGGTCTGAACACTGAAGCTTTCTTT.

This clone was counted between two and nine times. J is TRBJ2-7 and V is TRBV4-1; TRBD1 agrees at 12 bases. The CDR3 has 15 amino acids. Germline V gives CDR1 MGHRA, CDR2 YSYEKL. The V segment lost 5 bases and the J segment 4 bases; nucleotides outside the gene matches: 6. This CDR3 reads CASSNPGQGAYEQYF. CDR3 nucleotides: TGCGCCAGCAGCAACCCGGGACAGGGGGCATACGAGCAGTACTTC.

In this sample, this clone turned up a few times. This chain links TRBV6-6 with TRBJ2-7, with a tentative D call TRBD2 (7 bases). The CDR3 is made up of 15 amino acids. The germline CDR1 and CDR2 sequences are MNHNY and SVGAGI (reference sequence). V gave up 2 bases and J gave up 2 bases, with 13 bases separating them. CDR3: CASSYGAGAAYEQYF. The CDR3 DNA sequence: TGTGCCAGCAGTTACGGGGCGGGGGCAGCCTACGAGCAGTACTTC.

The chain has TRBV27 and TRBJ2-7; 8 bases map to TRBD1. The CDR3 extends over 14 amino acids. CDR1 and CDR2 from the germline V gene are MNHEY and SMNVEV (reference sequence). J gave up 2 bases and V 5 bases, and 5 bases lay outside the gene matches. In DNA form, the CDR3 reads TGTGCCAGCAGTGCCGGGACAGGCGCCTACGAGCAGTACTTC. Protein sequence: CASSAGTGAYEQYF.

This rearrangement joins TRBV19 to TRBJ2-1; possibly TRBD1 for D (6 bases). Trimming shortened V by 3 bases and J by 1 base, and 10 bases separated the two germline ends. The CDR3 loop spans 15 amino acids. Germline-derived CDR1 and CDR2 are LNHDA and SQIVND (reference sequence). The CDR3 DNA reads TGTGCCAGTAGTATCTTGGGACAATCCTACAATGAGCAGTTCTTC. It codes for CASSILGQSYNEQFF.

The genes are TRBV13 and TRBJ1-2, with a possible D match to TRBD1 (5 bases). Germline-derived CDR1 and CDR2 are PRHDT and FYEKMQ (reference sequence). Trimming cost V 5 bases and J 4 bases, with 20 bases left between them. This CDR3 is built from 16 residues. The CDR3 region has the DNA TGTGCCAGCAGCCTTCCCTCGGGACTCAGCGGCTATGGCTACACCTTC. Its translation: CASSLPSGLSGYGYTF.